This record concerns one TCR beta chain sequence. The antigen remains undetermined. The data were obtained in a study of cytotoxic CD8 clonotypes in ibrutinib-treated CLL. The study, taken as a whole, reports: At progression, clonality fell back toward baseline after rising at ibrutinib response.

The planned depth of sequencing spanned 1 in 200,000 to 1 in 1 million T cells. Here immunoSEQ multiplex PCR was the method, and the copy in TCRdb shows in-frame clones only, minus some. The sample contains approximately 350,000 clones, roughly 67% of which appear only once. The source is a human donor with chronic lymphocytic leukemia. The sample in question was PBMCs, obtained after 36 months of ibrutinib treatment.

CDR3 DNA sequence: TGTGCCAGCAGCAAACAGGGAGTAGAAGGCTACACCTTC. Its protein is CASSKQGVEGYTF. The V gene is TRBV7-8, the J gene TRBJ1-2; possible D gene TRBD1, 6 bases. V was shortened by 5 bases and J by 8 bases, with 15 bases between the two germline ends. Germline V lookup: CDR1 SGHVS, CDR2 FQNEAQ. This CDR3 has 13 amino acids.